Below are 3 T cell receptor beta chains sequenced from a single sample in a study of graft-versus-host responses after intestinal transplantation. Data came from immunoSEQ multiplex PCR; TCRdb stores just in-frame clones and leaves some out. Of about 120,000 clones listed, about 93% were seen once; the top ten hold more than 0.1%. These receptors' antigens are unknown. Here the sequenced sample was unstimulated CD4+ T cells sorted from spleen or lymph node cells, taken before intestinal transplant. These receptors were taken from a human donor who received an intestinal transplant.

The chain links TRBV11-2 to TRBJ2-3; D call uncertain. Germline-derived CDR1 and CDR2 are SGHAT and FQNNGV. The V end was cut by 4 bases, the J end by 1 base, with 9 bases between. This CDR3 spans 14 amino acids. The CDR3 protein is CASSSLARTDTQYF. CDR3 nucleotides: TGTGCCAGCAGCTCTCTCGCGCGCACAGATACGCAGTATTTT.

The J gene is TRBJ1-5, the V gene TRBV28; TRBD1 matches at 7 bases. The CDR3 is 14 amino acids. V lost 8 bases, J lost 2 bases, and 6 bases stayed unmatched. Looked up from germline, CDR1 is MDHEN and CDR2 is SYDVKM. The CDR3 is CASRQGGGNQPQHF. CDR3 sequence (DNA): TGTGCCAGCCGACAGGGAGGGGGCAATCAGCCCCAGCATTTT.

In its sample, this clone was seen a few times. This chain links TRBV14 with TRBJ1-3; D not certain. Between the trimmed V and J ends, which lost 3 bases and 5 bases, there was a span of 5 bases. CDR3 size: 12 residues. The germline V gene has CDR1 SGHDN and CDR2 FVKESK. The CDR3 loop reads CASSHIRNTIYF. In DNA form, the CDR3 reads TGTGCCAGCAGCCATATCCGAAACACCATATATTTT.